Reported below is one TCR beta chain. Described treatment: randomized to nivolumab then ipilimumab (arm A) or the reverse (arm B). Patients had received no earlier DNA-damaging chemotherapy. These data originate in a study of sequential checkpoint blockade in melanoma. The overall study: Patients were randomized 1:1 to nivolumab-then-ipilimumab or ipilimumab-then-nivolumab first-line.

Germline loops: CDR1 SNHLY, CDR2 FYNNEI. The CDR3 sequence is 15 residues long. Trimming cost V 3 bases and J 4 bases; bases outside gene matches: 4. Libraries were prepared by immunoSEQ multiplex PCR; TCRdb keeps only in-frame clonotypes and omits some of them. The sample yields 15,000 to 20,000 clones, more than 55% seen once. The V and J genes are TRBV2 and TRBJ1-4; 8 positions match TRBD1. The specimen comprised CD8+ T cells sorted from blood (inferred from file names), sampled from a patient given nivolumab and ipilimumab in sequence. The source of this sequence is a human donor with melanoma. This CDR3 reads CASSDRTGYNEKLFF. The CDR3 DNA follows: TGTGCCAGCAGTGATCGGACAGGGTATAATGAAAAACTGTTTTTT.